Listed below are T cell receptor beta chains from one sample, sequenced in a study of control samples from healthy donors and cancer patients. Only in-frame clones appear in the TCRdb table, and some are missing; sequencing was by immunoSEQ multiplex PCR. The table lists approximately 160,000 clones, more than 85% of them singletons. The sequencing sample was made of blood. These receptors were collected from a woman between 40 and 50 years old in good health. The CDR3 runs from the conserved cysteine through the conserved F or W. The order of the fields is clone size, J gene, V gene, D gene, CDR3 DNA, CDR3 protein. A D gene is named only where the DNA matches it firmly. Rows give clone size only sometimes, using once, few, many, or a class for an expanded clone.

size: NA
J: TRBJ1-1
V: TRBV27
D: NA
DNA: TGTGCCAGCAGTTTCAGTGGAGCCACTGAAGCTTTCTTT
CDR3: CASSFSGATEAFF

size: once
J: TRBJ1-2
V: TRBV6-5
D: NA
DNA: TGTGCCAGCAGTTACTTGCCTCGGGGAGACTATGGCTACACCTTC
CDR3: CASSYLPRGDYGYTF

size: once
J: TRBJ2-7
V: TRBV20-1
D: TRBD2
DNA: TGCAGTGCTAGTGGACTAGCGCCCGACGAGCAGTACTTC
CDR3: CSASGLAPDEQYF

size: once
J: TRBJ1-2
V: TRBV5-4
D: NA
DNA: TGTGCCAGCAGCTTGGAGCCGACAGACTATGGCTACACCTTC
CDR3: CASSLEPTDYGYTF

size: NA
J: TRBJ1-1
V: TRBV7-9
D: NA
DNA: TGTGCCAGCAGCTTGGATAGTCGGGTCACTGAAGCTTTCTTT
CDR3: CASSLDSRVTEAFF

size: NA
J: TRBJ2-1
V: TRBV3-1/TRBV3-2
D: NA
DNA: TGTGCCAGCAGCACCCGGACTGGTTCGTTAGGAAGTAAGCAGTTCTTC
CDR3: CASSTRTGSLGSKQFF

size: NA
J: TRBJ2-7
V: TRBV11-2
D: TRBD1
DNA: TGTGCCAGCAGCGTGGACAGGGCAGCCTGGAAGCAGTACTTC
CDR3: CASSVDRAAWKQYF

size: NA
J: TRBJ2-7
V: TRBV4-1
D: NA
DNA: TGCGCCAGCAGCCAAGAGGGGGGTGGGACCTACGAGCAGTACTTC
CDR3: CASSQEGGGTYEQYF

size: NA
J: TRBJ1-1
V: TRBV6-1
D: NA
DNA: TGTGCCAGCAGTGTTCCCCACGGGCAGGCTTACACTGAAGCTTTCTTT
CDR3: CASSVPHGQAYTEAFF

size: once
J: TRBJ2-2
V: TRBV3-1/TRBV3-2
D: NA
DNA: TGTGCCAGCAGCCAATTCTTTCGGGGGCCCCGACCCGGGGAGCTGTTTTTT
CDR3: CASSQFFRGPRPGELFF

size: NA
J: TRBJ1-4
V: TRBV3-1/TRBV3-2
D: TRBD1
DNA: TGTGCCAGCAGCCAAGCAGGGGGGAGAAATGAAAAACTGTTTTTT
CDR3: CASSQAGGRNEKLFF

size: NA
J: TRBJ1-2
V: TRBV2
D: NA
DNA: TGTGCCAGCGCTGCGGGGACCGAGAACTATGGCTACACCTTC
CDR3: CASAAGTENYGYTF

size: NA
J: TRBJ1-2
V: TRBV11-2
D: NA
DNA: NA
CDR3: CASSVGQGALTF

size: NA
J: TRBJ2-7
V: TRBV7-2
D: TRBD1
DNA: TGTGCCAGCAGTTTATACAGGGGTTCCACCTACGAGCAGTACTTC
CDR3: CASSLYRGSTYEQYF

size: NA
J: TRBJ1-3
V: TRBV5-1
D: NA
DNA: TGCGCCAGCAGCCCATGGAAGGAATCTGGAAACACCATATATTTT
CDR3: CASSPWKESGNTIYF

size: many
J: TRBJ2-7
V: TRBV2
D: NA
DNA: TGTGCCAGCAGTGCGCCCAGAGAACCCGAGCAGTACTTC
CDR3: CASSAPREPEQYF

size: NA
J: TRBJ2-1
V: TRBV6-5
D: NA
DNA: TGTGCCAGCAGTAATGGACATACGACGGACAATGAGCAGTTCTTC
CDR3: CASSNGHTTDNEQFF

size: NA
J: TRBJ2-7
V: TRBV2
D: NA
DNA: TGTGCCAGCAGCCCGGGGCACTTGTCCTACGAGCAGTACTTC
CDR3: CASSPGHLSYEQYF

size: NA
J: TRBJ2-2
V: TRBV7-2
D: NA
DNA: TGTGCCAGCAGCAAATACTCAAGCACCGGGGAGCTGTTTTTT
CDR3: CASSKYSSTGELFF

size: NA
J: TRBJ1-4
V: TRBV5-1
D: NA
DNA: TGCGCCAGCAGCTTGGCCTCGGGGGGTTCAGAAAAACTGTTTTTT
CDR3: CASSLASGGSEKLFF

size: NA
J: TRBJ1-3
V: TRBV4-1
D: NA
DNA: TGCGCCAGCAGCCAACCGGCAGTTATTAACACCATATATTTT
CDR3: CASSQPAVINTIYF

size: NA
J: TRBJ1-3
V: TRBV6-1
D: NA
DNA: TGTGCCAGCAGTGGAACAGGTTACTCCTCTGGAAACACCATATATTTT
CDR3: CASSGTGYSSGNTIYF

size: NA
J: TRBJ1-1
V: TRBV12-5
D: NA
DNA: TGTGCTAGTGGTTTGGTGGCTATTTTGGGGAACACTGAAGCTTTCTTT
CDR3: CASGLVAILGNTEAFF

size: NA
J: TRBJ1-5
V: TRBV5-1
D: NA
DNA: TGCGCCAGAAAGGGAGGGCCCCAGCATTTT
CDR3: CARKGGPQHF

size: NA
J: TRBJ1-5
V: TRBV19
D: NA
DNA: TGTGCCAGTAAGTTCACCTCGGGAGGCAATCAGCCCCAGCATTTT
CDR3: CASKFTSGGNQPQHF

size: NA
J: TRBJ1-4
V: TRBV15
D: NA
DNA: TGTGCCACCAGCAGAGGGCAGGGACAAGCTAATGAAAAACTGTTTTTT
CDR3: CATSRGQGQANEKLFF

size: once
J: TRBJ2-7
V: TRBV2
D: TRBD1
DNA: TGTGCCAGCAGTGAAGGGACAGGGTTGGAGGCCTACGAGCAGTACTTC
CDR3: CASSEGTGLEAYEQYF

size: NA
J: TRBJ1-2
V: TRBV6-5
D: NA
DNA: TGTGCCAGCAGCCCCCGGTCCGGCGGCTACACCTTC
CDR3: CASSPRSGGYTF

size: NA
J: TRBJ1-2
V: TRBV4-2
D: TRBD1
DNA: TGTGCCAGCAGCCGAAAAAATGGGGACAGGGGACATGGCTACACCTTC
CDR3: CASSRKNGDRGHGYTF

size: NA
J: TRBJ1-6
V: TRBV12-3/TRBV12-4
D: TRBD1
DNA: TGTGCCAGCAGGGACAGGGCTAATTCACCCCTCCACTTT
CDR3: CASRDRANSPLHF

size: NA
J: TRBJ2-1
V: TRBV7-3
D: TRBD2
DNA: TGTGCCAGCAGCTGGGCTAGCGGGGGGCCAGGTGACAATGAGCAGTTCTTC
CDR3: CASSWASGGPGDNEQFF

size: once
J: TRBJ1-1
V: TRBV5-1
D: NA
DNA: TGCGCCAGCAGCTCTGACCTGGGCACTGAAGCTTTCTTT
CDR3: CASSSDLGTEAFF

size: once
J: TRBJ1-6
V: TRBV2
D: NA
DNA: TGTGCCAGCAATGGTCGTCAGGGGAATTCACCCCTCCACTTT
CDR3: CASNGRQGNSPLHF

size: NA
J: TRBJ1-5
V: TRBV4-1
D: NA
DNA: TGCGCCAGCAGCTACCTTTATATGCAGGGGATCAGCAATCAGCCCCAGCATTTT
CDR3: CASSYLYMQGISNQPQHF

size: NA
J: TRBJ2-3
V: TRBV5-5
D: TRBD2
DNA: TGTGCCAGCAGCTTGTTTGGGACTAGCGGGGAGAGCACAGATACGCAGTATTTT
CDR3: CASSLFGTSGESTDTQYF

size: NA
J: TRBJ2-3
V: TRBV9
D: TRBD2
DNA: TGTGTCAGCAGCGTAGATACTAGCGGGGGGGCCAGAGATACGCAGTATTTT
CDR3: CVSSVDTSGGARDTQYF

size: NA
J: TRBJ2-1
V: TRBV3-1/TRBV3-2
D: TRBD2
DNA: TGTGCCAGCAGCCAAGATGTTCCCCCTAGCGGGGTATCCTACAATGAGCAGTTCTTC
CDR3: CASSQDVPPSGVSYNEQFF

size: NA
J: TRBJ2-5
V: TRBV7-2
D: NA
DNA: TGTGCCAGCAGCTTTGCGGGGGCCCAAGAGACCCAGTACTTC
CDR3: CASSFAGAQETQYF

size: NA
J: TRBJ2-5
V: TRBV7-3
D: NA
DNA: TGTGCCAGCAGCTTCTCCGGGACCCTCGGGGGGACCCAGTACTTC
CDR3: CASSFSGTLGGTQYF

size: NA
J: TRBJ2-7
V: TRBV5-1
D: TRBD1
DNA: TGCGCCAGCAGGCCCGCAGGACAGGGTTCCTACGAGCAGTACTTC
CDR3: CASRPAGQGSYEQYF